This TCR beta chain came from a study of technical replicates of blood from a handful of donors. The data were produced by immunoSEQ multiplex PCR, yet TCRdb's version contains in-frame clones alone and is incomplete. The data show 66,000 or so clones, approximately 87% seen once. Trimming took 2 bases from V and 4 from J, leaving 8 bases between them. Per the germline V gene, CDR1 is SGHTA and CDR2 is FQGNSA. This CDR3 comprises 13 residues. Sequencing input: PBMCs. This chain connects TRBV7-2 to TRBJ1-1; possible D gene TRBD1, 5 bases. This receptor was identified in a human donor in good health. Some clones in this sample may be carry-over from other donors' samples. This CDR3 reads CASSLTGFTEAFF. The CDR3 DNA follows: TGTGCCAGCAGCTTAACAGGATTCACTGAAGCTTTCTTT.